This T cell receptor beta chain is drawn from a study of cytomegalovirus exposure and HLA in healthy donors. This clone was detected a few times. The target antigen is unknown. Germline values: CDR1 SGHRS, CDR2 YFSETQ. V was shortened by 5 bases and J by 3 bases, with 10 bases between the two germline ends. CDR3 length: 13 amino acids. The PCR had 60 Vbeta and 13 Jbeta primers. Using immunoSEQ multiplex PCR, the repertoire was profiled, and TCRdb retains in-frame clones only, with some absent. The sample comprises 75,000 to 95,000 clones, nearly 70% of which are singletons, and approximately 2.7% rests with the top ten. Donors in the study were healthy people who gave bone marrow. General study points: An analysis that was carried out later associated 16,000 or so TCR beta sequences with HLA alleles at 0.05 false discovery rate. Among TCR beta chains, those listed as cytomegalovirus-associated numbered around 160. Productive rates of about 87% or about 30% were seen for most TCR beta V segments in an earlier analysis.

Sequencing used PBMCs. The clonotype originates from a man aged 45-65 years in good health and CMV-seronegative. The chain links TRBV5-1 to TRBJ2-3, with D perhaps TRBD2 (5 bases). The CDR3 reads CASRGSGTDTQYF. The CDR3 DNA sequence: TGCGCCAGCAGAGGGAGTGGAACAGATACGCAGTATTTT.